One TCR beta chain is described in this entry. The repertoire was sequenced with immunoSEQ multiplex PCR; TCRdb's copy has only in-frame clones and lacks some. The table lists more than 85,000 clones, 70% to 85% of them singletons, with approximately 38% in the top ten. This specimen comes from a study of control samples from healthy donors and cancer patients. Germline-derived CDR1 and CDR2 are MNHNY and SVGAGI (reference sequence). The V end lost 0 bases, the J end lost 8 bases, and 7 bases lay between the germline ends. CDR3 length: 12 residues. The gene calls are TRBV6-6 and TRBJ1-2; D remains ambiguous. This sequence was found in a man in his sixties or seventies with lung cancer. Sequenced: PBMCs. CDR3 DNA sequence: TGTGCCAGCAGTTACTCAGCGGGAGGCTACACCTTC. This gives the protein CASSYSAGGYTF.